Given below is one T cell receptor (beta chain) in context. Its cognate antigen is unknown. UMI-labeled 5' RACE produced the TCR beta libraries. Using the 5' RACE reads, TCRdb records one entry per CDR3 protein without DNA. The listing records approximately 11,000 distinct CDR3 sequences. The phenotype assigned to stem-like memory CD8+ T cells (TSTEM) was CCR7+ PD-1- TIGIT-. Germline CDR1 and CDR2: MNHEY and SVGAGI. The CDR3 length is 14 residues. The data belong to a study of human CD8 memory T cell subsets. The study, taken as a whole, reports: Stem-like memory and precursor exhausted T cells, unlike effector memory cells, were similarly highly diverse. The authors found that stem-like memory and precursor exhausted T cell repertoires overlapped minimally.

The clonotype comes from a human donor in good health. Sequencing input: CD8+ stem-like memory T cells (TSCM and TCM) sorted from PBMCs. The subset: stem-like memory CD8 T cells (TSTEM), CCR7+ PD-1- TIGIT-. The chain recombines TRBV6-5 with TRBJ1-2; TCRdb calls TRBD1, which cannot be checked without DNA. Here the CDR3 reads CASSSPGTAYGYTF.